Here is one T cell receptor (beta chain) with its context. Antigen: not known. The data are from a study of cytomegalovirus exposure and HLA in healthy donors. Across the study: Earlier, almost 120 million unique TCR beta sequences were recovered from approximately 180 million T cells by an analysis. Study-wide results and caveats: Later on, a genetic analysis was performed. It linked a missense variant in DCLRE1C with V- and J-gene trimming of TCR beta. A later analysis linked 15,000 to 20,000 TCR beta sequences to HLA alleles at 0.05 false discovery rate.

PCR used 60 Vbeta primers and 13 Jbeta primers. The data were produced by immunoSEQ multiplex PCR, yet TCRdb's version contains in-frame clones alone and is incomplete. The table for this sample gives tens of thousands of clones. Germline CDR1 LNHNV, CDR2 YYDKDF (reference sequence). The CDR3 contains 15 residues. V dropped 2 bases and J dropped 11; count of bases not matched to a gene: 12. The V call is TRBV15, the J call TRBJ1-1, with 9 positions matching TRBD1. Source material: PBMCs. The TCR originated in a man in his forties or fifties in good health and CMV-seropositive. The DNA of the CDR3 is TGTGCCACCAGCAGACCTTCCGGGACAGGGAGATCGGCTTTCTTT. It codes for CATSRPSGTGRSAFF. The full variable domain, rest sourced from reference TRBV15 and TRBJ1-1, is DAMVIQNPRYQVTQFGKPVTLSCSQTLNHNVMYWYQQKSSQAPKLLFHYYDKDFNNEADTPDNFQSRRPNTSFCFLDIRSPGLGDTAMYLCATSRPSGTGRSAFFGQGTRLTVV.